The source of this T cell receptor beta chain is a study of cytomegalovirus exposure and HLA in healthy donors (dated by TCRdb to about 2017). Regarding the research as a whole: An earlier analysis of approximately 550 of the donors reported about 250 Gb of sequence data and 100 million to 140 million unique TCR beta sequences from about 180 million T cells. Around 300 gigabases of sequencing data and 80 million or so unique TCR sequences were included in an early release covering several hundred HLA-typed donors. Of the roughly 390 genotyped donors, 65% to 90% fell in the genetic ancestry cluster associated with self-reported Caucasian donors. The study aimed to test whether cataloging public T cell receptors could reveal signatures of past pathogen exposure. Using immunosequencing, the study profiled T cell repertoires from fewer than 700 subjects and related those repertoires to cytomegalovirus serostatus. A separate validation cohort of 100 to 150 different subjects was used in addition to the 666-subject first cohort. To predict cytomegalovirus infection status, the study brought together high-throughput TCR immunosequencing, statistical association of individual TCRs with disease status, and machine learning. A later analysis re-examined previously published TCR beta repertoires from just over 650 donors and added high-resolution HLA genotyping to investigate patterns of TCR occurrence. The later analysis used no new phenotypic data to find candidate immune exposures, relying instead on TCR beta sequences and their occurrence across donors. In an earlier analysis of roughly 580 of the donors, high-throughput TCR beta sequencing was used to judge whether each TCR beta V gene segment behaved as functional or pseudogenic. Alongside the repertoire data, information on donor age, sex, ethnicity and CMV serostatus was compiled. Genome-wide SNP genotypes for about 55% of the roughly 670 donors were used in a later genetic analysis, which treated that subset as a discovery cohort. Every discovery cohort repertoire had been produced on one sequencing platform. HLA typing covered class I and class II loci at four-digit resolution. The number of donors typed differed by locus, with roughly 620-630 for A, B, C, DRB1 and DQB1, more than 500 for DQA1, 606 for DPA1, and under 490 for DPB1. Roughly five DR-DQ haplotypes were handled as single units for association and clustering because linkage in the cohort was strong. On average, around 240,000 unique TCR beta nucleotide sequences were sequenced per donor among about 400 genotyped donors of the cohort, with roughly 18% of those sequences being non-productive.

In total, 500 to 700 healthy bone marrow donors made up the cohort. At the time of sampling, all cohort members were nominally healthy, though unrecorded immune exposures were likely present. The donor tested CMV seropositive, placing the donor among the 289 seropositive members of the cohort. A peripheral blood sample was provided by each donor, and peripheral blood mononuclear cells were used for TCR beta sequencing. The Qiagen DNeasy Blood Extraction Kit was used to extract genomic DNA from the blood cell samples. Libraries were constructed by the immunoSEQ multiplex PCR assay. For the multiplex PCR, a mixture combining 60 forward primers for TCR Vbeta segments and 13 reverse primers for TCR Jbeta segments was used. Amplification of the CDR3 region of rearranged TCR beta genes was performed with a multiplex PCR assay on genomic DNA. The amplified TCR beta libraries were sequenced on the Illumina HiSeq System as 87-base-pair reads. The study's own analysis went as follows. A later analysis tallied around 80 million unique TCR beta chains across the 600 to 700 repertoires, and 10 million to 11 million of those chains were shared by two or more donors. A nearest-neighbor algorithm error-corrected the raw reads and collapsed the reads into unique sequences, merging closely related sequences to remove PCR and sequencing errors. Alignment of CDR3 sequences to IMGT reference sequences was used to assign V, D and J gene segments. For a sequence to be retained, a match of at least six nucleotides was required to both a V gene segment and a J gene segment. A rearrangement was called productive if the CDR3 had no stop codons and remained in frame with V and J, and every other rearrangement was called non-productive. Following IMGT convention, CDR3 was defined as the stretch from the second conserved V-encoded cysteine to the conserved J-encoded phenylalanine. Sequences without an unambiguous match to a single V gene segment were excluded from the earlier analysis of a few hundred of the donors. In an earlier analysis of around 590 of the donors, a V segment was called functional when productive rearrangements were above 56.7%, and segregating when the standard deviation between donors exceeded 5%. A statistical classification framework was built to diagnose cytomegalovirus status from the catalog of TCR beta chain sequences. In a later analysis, V and J genes were assigned by comparing TCR nucleotide sequences against IMGT/GENE-DB human TR gene sequences. The TCRdist pipeline was used in a later analysis to assign CDR3 sequences and most-parsimonious VDJ recombination scenarios. In a later analysis, each TCR beta chain was defined by its CDR3 amino acid sequence together with its V-gene family, and reads without a unique V-gene family were excluded. As a way to deal with suspected cross-contamination and a sequencing artifact, a later analysis dropped roughly 600 nucleotide sequences that were highly shared and had low generation probability. For each public chain, a later analysis derived a clonal expansion index from normalized ranks of inferred template counts within each repertoire. Generation probabilities in a later analysis came from a VDJ recombination model fitted to out-of-frame rearrangements, and those results were checked against IGoR. A later analysis scored TCR-TCR, TCR-HLA and TCR-CMV co-occurrence with hypergeometric tests, applying a repertoire-size bias correction to TCR pairs. False discovery rates were estimated in a later analysis by permuting HLA or CMV assignments 20 times. In a later analysis, co-occurring TCRs were grouped with DBSCAN, and TCRdist sequence similarity was added when clustering was performed within HLA-allele-positive subsets. Repertoires with fewer than 30,000 or more than 120,000 public chains were left out of co-occurrence clustering, as were about five repertoires with anomalous nucleotide sharing. Sourced from immuneACCESS, this table was stored by TCRdb with only in-frame sequences that have V and J called. A share of the clones is absent; for the studies checked, an unresolved V gene accounts for under half, and the remainder has no known explanation. V, J and clone size reflect that table, while D and trimming were determined from the DNA. This sample has approximately 120,000 clones in its table, and around 77% of those were observed once. In total, the top ten clones hold 9.5% to 15% of the sample.

Note on this clone: Its antigen specificity is not known. Base qualities are not at hand, and no much larger clone is one base apart.

CDR1 and CDR2 (SGHVS, FQNEAQ) derive from the germline V gene. The CDR3 goes from the cysteine to the phenylalanine over 13 residues. Solely the CDR3 DNA is kept, with 39 bases framed from the first base. At the junction V is shortened by 7 bases and J by 4 bases; bases outside the gene matches: 4. Broader findings and caveats from the paper: The study listed over 150 TCR beta chains as associated with cytomegalovirus. The authors suggested that the approach could potentially be generalized to other disease states and immunological phenotypes. Assigning TCR associations to individual alleles was difficult when HLA alleles, especially DR and DQ, strongly co-occurred. In a later analysis, several top co-occurrence clusters were reported to appear linked to parvovirus B19, influenza, CMV and Epstein-Barr virus. In a later analysis, most CMV-associated TCR beta chains were found to appear HLA-restricted, with HLA associations seemingly driven largely by CMV exposure. Correlated functional status among segregating V segments might be attributable to linkage disequilibrium, but an unknown experimental factor could not be ruled out. Compared with the approximately 720-donor mean, donors in an Asian-associated ancestry cluster had fewer N-insertions in productive TCRs, according to a later genetic analysis. A further reported finding was that TCR beta sequences accurately predicted the HLA-A and HLA-B alleles for most subjects in the first cohort. A cluster of highly shared sequence variants was judged likely to be a technical artifact of the sequencing pipeline. Cytomegalovirus status was reported to be diagnosed by the classifier with high specificity and sensitivity in both the original and validation cohorts. Some IMGT-functional V segments, including TRBV6-2 and TRBV6-3, could not be distinguished by the 87-base-pair reads and were therefore excluded. In a later analysis, TCR association rates were found to vary across HLA loci, with the most associated TCRs seen for DRB1 alleles and the fewest for HLA-C alleles. Roughly uniform sequencing depth across donors was assumed in presence/absence analyses, although this assumption may not hold. At a false discovery rate of 0.05, a later analysis linked fewer than 20,000 TCR beta sequences to specific HLA alleles. The cohort was sequenced for TCR beta chains only, and without alpha or paired-chain data the features that could be detected were limited. An earlier analysis of around 540 of the donors showed that most TCR beta V segments appeared in productive rearrangements either about 87% or about 30% of the time, which broadly matched IMGT annotations. While some public TCRs were present in many individuals, most TCR sequences turned up only very rarely across donors. The only immune exposure information available for the cohort was CMV serostatus. Approximately 18 rarely observed V segments, including chromosome 9 orphons, were excluded from the earlier analysis of several hundred of the donors because counts were too low. Compared with equally common non-associated chains, HLA-associated TCR beta chains in a later analysis were more clonally expanded and had lower generation probabilities. In vitro tests confirmed that three of the cytomegalovirus-associated TCR beta chains recognize cytomegalovirus antigens. Because HLA typing was missing for some donors at each locus, association tests included only the typed subset. In a later genetic analysis, a missense DCLRE1C variant was associated with V-gene and J-gene trimming of TCR beta chains, and the association was replicated in an independent cohort.

This sequence was found in a woman in her thirties or forties in good health and CMV-seropositive. This chain is built from TRBV7-8 and TRBJ1-5; 7 middle bases align to TRBD1. Sequenced material: PBMCs. The sequence in DNA is TGTGCCAGCACCCGGGACAGAAATCAGCCCCAGCATTTT. Its amino acids are CASTRDRNQPQHF. The CDR3 plus the reference TRBV7-8 and TRBJ1-5 genes for the other parts give the full variable domain: GAGVSQSPRYKVAKRGQDVALRCDPISGHVSLFWYQQALGQGPEFLTYFQNEAQLDKSGLPSDRFFAERPEGSVSTLKIQRTQQEDSAVYLCASTRDRNQPQHFGDGTRLSIL.